The 15 T cell receptor beta chains in this list originate from one sample, sequenced in a study of cytomegalovirus exposure and HLA in healthy donors. The study ran its PCR with 60 Vbeta and 13 Jbeta primers. Produced via immunoSEQ multiplex PCR; TCRdb's table is partial and in-frame only. The table lists 160,000 or so clones, approximately 80% of them singletons. The specimen sequenced was PBMCs. Source of these receptors: a woman in her fifties or sixties in good health and CMV-seronegative.

The chain recombines TRBV5-1 with TRBJ2-7, with 7 bases lining up with TRBD1. Germline trimming cut 3 bases from V and 6 bases from J; bases unmatched to any gene: 15. CDR3 size: 16 residues. Germline V CDR1 and CDR2: SGHRS, YFSETQ. The CDR3 DNA reads as TGCGCCAGCAGCTCTCCAGCGGACAGGAGAATATCCGAGCAGTACTTC. Translation gives CASSSPADRRISEQYF.

The V call is TRBV7-8, the J call TRBJ2-7, with D tentatively TRBD2 (5 bases). V lost 4 bases to trimming and J lost 3 bases, with 13 bases between them. The CDR3 extends over 14 amino acids. CDR1 is SGHVS, CDR2 FQNEAQ, per germline. DNA of the CDR3: TGTGCCAGCAGCTACACCTCGGGGATCTACGAGCAGTACTTC. Residues: CASSYTSGIYEQYF.

The chain links TRBV6-1 to TRBJ1-5; 8 nucleotides align to TRBD1. The germline CDR1 and CDR2 sequences are MNHNS and SASEGT. V was clipped by 4 bases and J by 7 bases; unmatched bases: 6. The CDR3 loop spans 14 amino acids. This CDR3 reads CASSVGRGRQPQHF. The CDR3 DNA reads TGTGCCAGCAGTGTGGGCAGGGGGCGGCAGCCCCAGCATTTT.

The V call is TRBV10-3, the J call TRBJ2-3; 7 nucleotides line up with TRBD1. The CDR3 consists of 14 residues. Germline CDR1 is ENHRY and CDR2 is SYGVKD. The V and J ends lost 9 bases and 1 base, in that order; junction bases with no gene match: 7. CDR3 protein: CAIKDRSRTDTQYF. In nucleotides, the CDR3 is TGTGCCATTAAGGACAGGAGCCGCACAGATACGCAGTATTTT.

This chain joins TRBV21-1 and TRBJ2-7; TRBD2, the table's D call, was not compared with the DNA. TRBV21-1 constitutes a pseudogene. The CDR3 is made up of 16 amino acids. The CDR3 nucleotides are TGTGCCAGCAAAACTATTGCGGGAAGCAATACCTACGAGCAGTACTTC. This sequence encodes CASKTIAGSNTYEQYF.

CDR3 DNA sequence: TGTGCCAGCAGCCGACAACACGGATTAGCGGGAGGGCCGTTCAATGAGCAGTTCTTC. Its translation is CASSRQHGLAGGPFNEQFF. This chain uses TRBV7-2 with TRBJ2-1, with 11 nucleotides matching TRBD2. The CDR3 has 19 residues. V shed 5 bases and J 6 bases; nucleotides not matched to a gene: 18. Germline V lookup: CDR1 SGHTA, CDR2 FQGNSA.

This clone was recorded once. The chain recombines TRBV7-8 with TRBJ1-1; D perhaps matches TRBD1 (6 bases). Per the germline V gene, CDR1 is SGHVS and CDR2 is FQNEAQ. The CDR3 has 15 residues. V lost 5 bases, J lost 8 bases, and 21 bases lay in between. CDR3 sequence: CASSTRATGLTEAFF. CDR3 coding DNA: TGTGCCAGCAGCACACGAGCAACAGGGCTTACGGAAGCTTTCTTT.

The chain couples TRBV18 to TRBJ2-3; D not certain. Germline V gene data show CDR1 as KGHSH and CDR2 as LQKENI. The CDR3 runs 13 residues. V lost 5 bases to trimming and J lost 2 bases, with 8 bases between them. CDR3 amino acids: CASSSSTTDTQYF. CDR3 DNA sequence: TGTGCCAGCTCAAGTTCTACCACAGATACGCAGTATTTT.

The chain carries TRBV2 and TRBJ1-1; 8 nucleotides agree with TRBD1. The CDR3 runs to 15 residues. V lost 8 bases and J lost 0; bases outside the gene matches: 8. Germline CDR1 is SNHLY and CDR2 is FYNNEI. The CDR3, as DNA: TGTGCCAGCGGGCCCATGGACAGGGTGAACACTGAAGCTTTCTTT. Residues: CASGPMDRVNTEAFF.

The rearrangement joins TRBV18 to TRBJ1-2, with 7 nucleotides matching TRBD1. Germline CDR1 and CDR2: KGHSH and LQKENI. J was trimmed by 3 bases and V by 5 bases; bases with no gene match: 3. The length of the CDR3 is 13 residues. CDR3 DNA sequence: TGTGCCAGCTCATCTGGACAGGACTATGGCTACACCTTC. The encoded protein is CASSSGQDYGYTF.

This clone was detected only a few times. J is TRBJ2-7 and V is TRBV9; D not resolved. Trimming took off 0 bases at V and 5 bases at J, with 9 bases between the two ends. This CDR3 has 13 amino acids. Germline assignment: CDR1 SGDLS and CDR2 YYNGEE. The DNA of the CDR3 is TGTGCCAGCAGCGTAGTGCCACGGGACGAGCAGTACTTC. Protein: CASSVVPRDEQYF.

The chain carries TRBV6-1 and TRBJ2-2; 8 bases line up with TRBD1. The CDR3 runs 14 residues. Germline V gene lookup returns CDR1 MNHNS and CDR2 SASEGT. V shed 6 bases, J shed 4 bases, and the junction held 4 bases outside the gene matches. CDR3 coding DNA: TGTGCCAGCAGGAGGACAGGGATCACCGGGGAGCTGTTTTTT. Translation gives CASRRTGITGELFF.

This chain connects TRBV9 to TRBJ2-3, with 11 positions matching TRBD2. Unmatched junction bases numbered 0, after V lost 3 bases and J lost 3 bases. This CDR3 has 14 amino acids. The germline V gene encodes CDR1 SGDLS and CDR2 YYNGEE. The CDR3 DNA sequence: TGTGCCAGCAGCGCTAGCGGGGGGACAGATACGCAGTATTTT. This sequence encodes CASSASGGTDTQYF. Full variable domain (outside the CDR3, taken from reference TRBV9 and TRBJ2-3): DSGVTQTPKHLITATGQRVTLRCSPRSGDLSVYWYQQSLDQGLQFLIQYYNGEERAKGNILERFSAQQFPDLHSELNLSSLELGDSALYFCASSASGGTDTQYFGPGTRLTVL.

The V gene is TRBV7-3, the J gene TRBJ2-5, with D possibly TRBD2 on 6 matching bases. The V and J ends lost 5 bases and 2 bases respectively, with 12 bases between them. Germline CDR1 and CDR2: SGHTA and FQGTGA. The CDR3 runs to 14 residues. The CDR3 spells CASSPRDRQETQYF. CDR3 sequence (DNA): TGTGCCAGCAGCCCGCGGGACCGACAAGAGACCCAGTACTTC.

The chain joins TRBV11-2 to TRBJ2-2; 7 nucleotides line up with TRBD2. Germline CDR1 and CDR2: SGHAT and FQNNGV. Trimming cost V 3 bases and J 1 base; bases outside gene matches: 2. The CDR3 spans 15 residues. The chain's CDR3 is CASSFLAENTGELFF. Here the CDR3 DNA reads TGTGCCAGCAGCTTCCTAGCGGAGAACACCGGGGAGCTGTTTTTT.